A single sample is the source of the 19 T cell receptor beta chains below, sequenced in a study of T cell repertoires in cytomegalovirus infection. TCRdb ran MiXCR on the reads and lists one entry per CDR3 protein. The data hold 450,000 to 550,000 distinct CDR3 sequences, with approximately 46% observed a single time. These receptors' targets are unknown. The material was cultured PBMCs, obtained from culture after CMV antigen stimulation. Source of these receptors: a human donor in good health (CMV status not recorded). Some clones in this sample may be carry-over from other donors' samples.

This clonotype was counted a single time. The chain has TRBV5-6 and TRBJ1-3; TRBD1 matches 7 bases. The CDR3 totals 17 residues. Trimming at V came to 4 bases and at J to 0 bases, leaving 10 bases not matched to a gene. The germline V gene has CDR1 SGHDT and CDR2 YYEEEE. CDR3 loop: CASSTYRTGFSGNTIYF. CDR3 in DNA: TGTGCCAGCAGCACGTATCGGACAGGATTCTCTGGAAACACCATATATTTT.

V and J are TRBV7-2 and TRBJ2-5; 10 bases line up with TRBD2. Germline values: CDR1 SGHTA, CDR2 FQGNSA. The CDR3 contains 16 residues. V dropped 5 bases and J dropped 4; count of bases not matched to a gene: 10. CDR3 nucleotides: TGTGCCAGCAGCCCGGAGGGGGCTAGCGGGAGAGAGACCCAGTACTTC. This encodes CASSPEGASGRETQYF.

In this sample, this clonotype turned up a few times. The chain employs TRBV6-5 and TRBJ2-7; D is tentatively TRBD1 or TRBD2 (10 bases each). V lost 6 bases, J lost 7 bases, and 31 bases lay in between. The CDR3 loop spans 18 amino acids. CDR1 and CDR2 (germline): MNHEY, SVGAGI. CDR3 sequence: CASRGPGQGWLAGAEQYF. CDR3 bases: TGTGCCAGCAGAGGTCCGGGACAGGGGTGGCTAGCGGGGGCTGAGCAGTACTTC.

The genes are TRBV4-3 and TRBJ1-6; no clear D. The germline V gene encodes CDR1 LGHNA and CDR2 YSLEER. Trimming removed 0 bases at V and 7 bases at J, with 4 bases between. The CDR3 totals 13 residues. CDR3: CASSQDGNSPLHF. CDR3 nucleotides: TGCGCCAGCAGCCAAGATGGGAATTCACCCCTCCACTTT.

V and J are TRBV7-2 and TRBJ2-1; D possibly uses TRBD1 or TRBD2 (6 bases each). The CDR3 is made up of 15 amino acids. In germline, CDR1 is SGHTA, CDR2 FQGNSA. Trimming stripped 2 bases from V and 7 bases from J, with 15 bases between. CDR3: CASSLRGAIFNEQFF. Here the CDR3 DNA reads TGTGCCAGCAGCTTAAGGGGGGCCATTTTTAATGAGCAGTTCTTC.

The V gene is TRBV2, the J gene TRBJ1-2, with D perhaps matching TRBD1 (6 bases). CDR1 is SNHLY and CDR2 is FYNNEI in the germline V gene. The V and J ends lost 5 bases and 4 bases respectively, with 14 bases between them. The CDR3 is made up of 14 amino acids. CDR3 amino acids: CASSTGTPVYGYTF. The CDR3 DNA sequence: TGTGCCAGCAGTACCGGGACACCAGTCTATGGCTACACCTTC.

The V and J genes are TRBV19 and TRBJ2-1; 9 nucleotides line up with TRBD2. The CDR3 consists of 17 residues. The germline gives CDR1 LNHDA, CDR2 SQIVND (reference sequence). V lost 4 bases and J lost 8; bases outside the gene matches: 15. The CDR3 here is CASSTYFGAGGNHEQFF. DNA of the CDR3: TGTGCCAGTAGTACCTACTTCGGCGCGGGAGGGAATCATGAGCAGTTCTTC.

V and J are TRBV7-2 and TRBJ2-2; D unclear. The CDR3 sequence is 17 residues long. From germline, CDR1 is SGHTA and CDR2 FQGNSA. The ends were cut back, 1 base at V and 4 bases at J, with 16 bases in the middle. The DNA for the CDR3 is TGTGCCAGCAGCTTAGGCTCCTACACAAGGGTCACCGGGGAGCTGTTTTTT. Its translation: CASSLGSYTRVTGELFF.

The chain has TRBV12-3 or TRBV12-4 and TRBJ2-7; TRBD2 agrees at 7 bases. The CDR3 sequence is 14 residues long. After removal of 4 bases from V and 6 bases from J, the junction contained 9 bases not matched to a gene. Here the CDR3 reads CASSSVGGSREQYF. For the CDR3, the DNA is TGTGCCAGCAGTTCGGTGGGAGGGTCCCGCGAGCAGTACTTC.

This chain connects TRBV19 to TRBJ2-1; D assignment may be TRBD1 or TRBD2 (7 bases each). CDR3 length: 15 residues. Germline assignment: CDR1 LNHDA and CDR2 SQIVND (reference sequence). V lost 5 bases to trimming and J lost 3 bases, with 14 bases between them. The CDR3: CASSPGGGLYNEQFF. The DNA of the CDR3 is TGTGCCAGTAGTCCAGGGGGGGGGCTCTACAATGAGCAGTTCTTC.

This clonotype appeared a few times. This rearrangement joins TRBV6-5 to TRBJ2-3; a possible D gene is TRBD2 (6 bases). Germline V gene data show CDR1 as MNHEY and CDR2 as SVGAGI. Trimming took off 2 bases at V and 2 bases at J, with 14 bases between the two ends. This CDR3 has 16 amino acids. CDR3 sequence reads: CASSYEGREDTDTQYF. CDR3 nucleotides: TGTGCCAGCAGTTACGAGGGGCGGGAAGACACAGATACGCAGTATTTT.

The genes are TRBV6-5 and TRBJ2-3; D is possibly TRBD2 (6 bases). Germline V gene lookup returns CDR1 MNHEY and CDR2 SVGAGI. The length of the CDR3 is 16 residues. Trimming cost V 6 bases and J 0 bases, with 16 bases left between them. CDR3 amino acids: CASSPPVGTSTDTQYF. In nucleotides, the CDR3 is TGTGCCAGCAGCCCTCCGGTGGGGACTAGCACAGATACGCAGTATTTT.

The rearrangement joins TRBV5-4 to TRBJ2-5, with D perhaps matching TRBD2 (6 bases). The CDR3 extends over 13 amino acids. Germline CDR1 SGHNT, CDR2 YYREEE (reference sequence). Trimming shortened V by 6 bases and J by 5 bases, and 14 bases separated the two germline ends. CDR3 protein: CASTLKGRETQYF. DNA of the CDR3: TGTGCCAGCACTCTGAAGGGGAGGGAGACCCAGTACTTC.

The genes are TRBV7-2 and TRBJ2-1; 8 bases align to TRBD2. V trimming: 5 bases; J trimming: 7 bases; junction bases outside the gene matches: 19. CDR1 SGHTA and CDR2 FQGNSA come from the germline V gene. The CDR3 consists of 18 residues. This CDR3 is CASSRGGLGSGGFNEQFF. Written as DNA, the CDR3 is TGTGCCAGCAGCCGGGGAGGATTGGGGAGCGGGGGATTTAATGAGCAGTTCTTC. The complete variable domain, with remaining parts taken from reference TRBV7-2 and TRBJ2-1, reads GAGVSQSPSNKVTEKGKDVELRCDPISGHTALYWYRQSLGQGLEFLIYFQGNSAPDKSGLPSDRFSAERTGGSVSTLTIQRTQQEDSAVYLCASSRGGLGSGGFNEQFFGPGTRLTVL.

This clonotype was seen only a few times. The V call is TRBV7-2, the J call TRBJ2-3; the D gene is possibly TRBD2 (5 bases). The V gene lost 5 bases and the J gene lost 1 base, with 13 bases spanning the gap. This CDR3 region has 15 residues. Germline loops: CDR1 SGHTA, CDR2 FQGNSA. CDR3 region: CASSVEGWGTDTQYF. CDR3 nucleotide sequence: TGTGCCAGCAGCGTCGAGGGATGGGGCACAGATACGCAGTATTTT.

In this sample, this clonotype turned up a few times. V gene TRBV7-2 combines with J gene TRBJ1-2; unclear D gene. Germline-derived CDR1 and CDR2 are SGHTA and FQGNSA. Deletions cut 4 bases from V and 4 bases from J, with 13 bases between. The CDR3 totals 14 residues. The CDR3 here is CASSSPRLFYGYTF. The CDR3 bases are TGTGCCAGCAGCTCACCAAGGTTATTCTATGGCTACACCTTC. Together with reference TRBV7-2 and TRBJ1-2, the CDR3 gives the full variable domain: GAGVSQSPSNKVTEKGKDVELRCDPISGHTALYWYRQSLGQGLEFLIYFQGNSAPDKSGLPSDRFSAERTGGSVSTLTIQRTQQEDSAVYLCASSSPRLFYGYTFGSGTRLTVV.

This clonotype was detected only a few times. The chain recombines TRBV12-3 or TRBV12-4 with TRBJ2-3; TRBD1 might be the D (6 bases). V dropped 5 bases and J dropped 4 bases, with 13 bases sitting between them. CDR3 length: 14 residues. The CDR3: CASSLITGSDTQYF. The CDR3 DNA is TGTGCCAGCAGTCTGATCACAGGGTCAGATACGCAGTATTTT.

CDR3 nucleotides: TGTGCCAGCAGTTTGGCACTAGCGGGATACCCTAACGAGCAGTACTTC. Translated: CASSLALAGYPNEQYF. J is TRBJ2-7 and V is TRBV12-3 or TRBV12-4; 10 nucleotides align to TRBD2. The length of the CDR3 is 16 residues. V trimming: 3 bases; J trimming: 5 bases; junction bases outside the gene matches: 10.

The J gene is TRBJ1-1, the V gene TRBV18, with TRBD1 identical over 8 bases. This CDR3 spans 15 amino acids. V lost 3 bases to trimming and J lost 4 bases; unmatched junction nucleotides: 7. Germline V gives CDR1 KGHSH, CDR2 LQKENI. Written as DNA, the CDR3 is TGTGCCAGCTCACCGGGGGGAACAGGGGGCACTGAAGCTTTCTTT. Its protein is CASSPGGTGGTEAFF.